This T cell receptor (beta chain) was recorded in a study of blood T cell repertoires in COVID-19. For the study at large: Collection of acute and convalescent COVID-19 samples took place in the United States, Italy and Spain. Sources were T cells, B-cell-depleted T cells, or PBMCs; the material itself was cDNA or gDNA.

Original methodology: Nucleated cell counts were estimated from reference gene primer amplification. Generated by immunoSEQ multiplex PCR, the TCRdb table keeps only in-frame clones and is missing some. V and J calls and clone size are as listed in that table; D and trimming were resolved from the DNA. The table has roughly 340,000 clones, around 92% seen once. The V segment lost 3 bases and the J segment 0 bases; nucleotides outside the gene matches: 10. Germline CDR1 and CDR2: KGHSH and LQKENI. The CDR3 sequence is 18 residues long. The chain carries TRBV18 and TRBJ1-3; 8 bases match TRBD1. The sequencing input was peripheral blood. The sequence derives from a woman aged 25-40 years with COVID-19, enrolled during active disease. The CDR3 loop is CASSPVTHRGSSGNTIYF. The CDR3 nucleotides are TGTGCCAGCTCACCTGTTACGCACAGGGGGAGCTCTGGAAACACCATATATTTT.